Below, 11 T cell receptor beta chains from the same sample are listed, as sequenced in a study of OX40 agonist ivuxolimab in advanced cancers. The method was immunoSEQ multiplex PCR; TCRdb's version includes in-frame clones alone and lacks a portion of them. Counted here are over 75,000 clones, 91% occurring once; the ten biggest clones make up 8.7%. Sequencing was performed on CD4+ or CD8+ T cells sorted from blood, taken in a trial of the OX40 agonist ivuxolimab. The receptors shown here come from an adult with an advanced solid tumor such as melanoma, head and neck, liver or kidney cancer.

V gene TRBV4-1 combines with J gene TRBJ2-5; D is unresolved. The DNA end favors TRBJ2-7, so the J call may be wrong. The CDR3 is 15 residues long. Germline assignment: CDR1 MGHRA and CDR2 YSYEKL. CDR3 protein: CASSQVYGTPYEQYF. Here the CDR3 DNA reads TGCGCCAGCAGCCAAGTTTATGGCACACCCTACGAGCAGTACTTC.

This chain links TRBV30 with TRBJ2-2; no clear D. The germline CDR1 and CDR2 sequences are GTSNPN and SVGIG (reference sequence). Trimming shortened V by 0 bases and J by 4 bases, and 9 bases separated the two germline ends. The CDR3 sequence is 14 residues long. CDR3 coding DNA: TGTGCCTGGAGTGTACAAGGGATCACCGGGGAGCTGTTTTTT. It yields the protein CAWSVQGITGELFF.

The chain employs TRBV7-9 and TRBJ2-7; D gene unclear. Trimming took 5 bases from V and 7 from J, leaving 12 bases between them. CDR3 size: 12 residues. CDR1 is SEHNR and CDR2 is FQNEAQ in the germline V gene (reference sequence). Here the CDR3 DNA reads TGTGCCAGCAGCCTCGGGCGTGGAGAGCAGTACTTC. It translates to CASSLGRGEQYF.

This chain links TRBV7-9 with TRBJ1-3; the D gene is possibly TRBD1 (6 bases). V lost 5 bases to trimming and J lost 0 bases, with 20 bases between them. CDR1 and CDR2 from the germline V gene are SEHNR and FQNEAQ (reference sequence). This CDR3 comprises 18 residues. The CDR3 loop reads CASSASRRTVLSGNTIYF. As DNA, the CDR3 is TGTGCCAGCAGCGCCTCTAGGAGGACAGTTCTCTCTGGAAACACCATATATTTT.

The rearrangement links TRBV12-5 to TRBJ1-5; TRBD1 matches at 8 bases. V shed 4 bases, J shed 3 bases, and the junction held 8 bases outside the gene matches. The CDR3 length is 16 residues. Germline V gene data show CDR1 as LGHNT and CDR2 as FRNRAP. The CDR3 protein is CASGWTGQGLNQPQHF. CDR3 sequence (DNA): TGTGCTAGTGGTTGGACCGGACAGGGCCTCAATCAGCCCCAGCATTTT.

The V and J genes are TRBV27 and TRBJ1-1; a possible D gene is TRBD1 (5 bases). Deletions cut 8 bases from V and 5 bases from J, with 18 bases between. Germline V CDR1 and CDR2: MNHEY, SMNVEV (reference sequence). The CDR3 loop spans 14 amino acids. Here the CDR3 DNA reads TGTGCCAGCGGGGCGGGATTTTCGGGGACTGAAGCTTTCTTT. Protein product: CASGAGFSGTEAFF.

The chain recombines TRBV7-9 with TRBJ2-1; 11 bases match TRBD1. This CDR3 is 16 amino acids long. Germline V gene sequence: CDR1 SEHNR, CDR2 FQNEAQ (reference sequence). Losses at the gene ends were 2 bases for V and 4 bases for J; bases not matched to a gene: 4. The CDR3: CASSLQGTGGYNEQFF. As DNA, the CDR3 is TGTGCCAGCAGCTTACAAGGGACAGGGGGGTACAATGAGCAGTTCTTC. The entire variable domain, with the rest obtained from reference TRBV7-9 and TRBJ2-1, is as follows: DTGVSQNPRHKITKRGQNVTFRCDPISEHNRLYWYRQTLGQGPEFLTYFQNEAQLEKSRLLSDRFSAERPKGSFSTLEIQRTEQGDSAMYLCASSLQGTGGYNEQFFGPGTRLTVL.

The chain uses TRBV5-6 and TRBJ2-6; TRBD1 matches at 11 bases. Germline values: CDR1 SGHDT, CDR2 YYEEEE. V dropped 4 bases and J dropped 3; count of bases not matched to a gene: 3. CDR3 size: 16 residues. CDR3 protein: CASSRTGGSGANVLTF. The CDR3 coding sequence is TGTGCCAGCAGCCGGACAGGGGGCAGTGGGGCCAACGTCCTGACTTTC.

The V and J genes are TRBV30 and TRBJ1-3; TRBD1 aligns across 8 bases. This CDR3 region has 14 residues. Germline assignment: CDR1 GTSNPN and CDR2 SVGIG (reference sequence). J was trimmed by 8 bases and V by 3 bases; bases with no gene match: 9. The CDR3 loop is CAWSPTDRVDTIYF. The CDR3 DNA reads as TGTGCCTGGAGCCCCACGGACAGGGTAGACACCATATATTTT.

The chain employs TRBV30 and TRBJ1-1; TRBD1 matches at 12 bases. Germline CDR1 is GTSNPN and CDR2 is SVGIG (reference sequence). This CDR3 has 13 amino acids. V lost 5 bases to trimming and J lost 7 bases; unmatched junction nucleotides: 5. In DNA form, the CDR3 reads TGTGCCTGGTCAAGGGACAGGGGGCTTGAAGCTTTCTTT. It specifies CAWSRDRGLEAFF.

The chain uses TRBV6-5 and TRBJ2-2; no definite D call. Trimming pared 0 bases from V and 3 bases from J, leaving 5 bases between. CDR1 is MNHEY and CDR2 is SVGAGI in the germline V gene. This CDR3 is built from 14 residues. The CDR3 loop reads CASSYSWDTGELFF. CDR3 nucleotides: TGTGCCAGCAGTTACTCGTGGGACACCGGGGAGCTGTTTTTT.